The clone carrying this TCR beta chain has just a few counts. Its antigen is as yet unknown. This entry comes from a study of cytomegalovirus exposure and HLA in healthy donors. Findings and limits, study-wide: Among CMV-associated TCR beta chains, most appeared HLA-restricted in a later analysis. When analyzed later, a missense DCLRE1C variant was found to be linked to TCR beta V- and J-gene trimming. Over 15,000 TCR beta sequences were associated with HLA alleles at 0.05 false discovery rate in a later analysis.

With 60 Vbeta and 13 Jbeta primers, the PCR was carried out. The data were produced by immunoSEQ multiplex PCR, yet TCRdb's version contains in-frame clones alone and is incomplete. The table shows roughly 290,000 clones, with 80% occurring only once. Though nominally healthy at sampling, donors likely had unrecorded immune exposures. Sequencing was carried out using PBMCs. This sequence was found in a girl aged 2 to 9 in good health and CMV-seronegative.

CDR3 protein: CASSLGRGTLYGYTF. CDR3 DNA sequence: TGTGCCAGCAGCTTAGGCAGGGGCACTCTATATGGCTACACCTTC. The chain carries TRBV7-8 and TRBJ1-2; D may be TRBD1 (6 bases). With 1 base removed from V and 5 bases from J, the gap between germline ends came to 14 bases. Germline lookup yields CDR1 SGHVS and CDR2 FQNEAQ. CDR3 length: 15 residues. The full variable domain, rest sourced from reference TRBV7-8 and TRBJ1-2, is GAGVSQSPRYKVAKRGQDVALRCDPISGHVSLFWYQQALGQGPEFLTYFQNEAQLDKSGLPSDRFFAERPEGSVSTLKIQRTQQEDSAVYLCASSLGRGTLYGYTFGSGTRLTVV.